Listed below are T cell receptor beta chains from one sample, sequenced in a study of cytomegalovirus exposure and HLA in healthy donors. Assay used: immunoSEQ multiplex PCR; TCRdb lists only in-frame clones, some missing. This sample has some 160,000 clones; about 85% occur once, and the top ten carry roughly 2.7%. Input material: PBMCs. These receptors came from a boy between 2 and 15 years old in good health and CMV-seronegative. Each CDR3 is given without its conserved first and last residue.

j_gene,v_gene,CDR3aa
TRBJ2-7,TRBV7-2,ASSLERYYEQY
TRBJ1-2,TRBV6-1,ASRKRTFEGYT
TRBJ2-5,TRBV13,ASSPRDSQETQY
TRBJ1-1,TRBV4-1,ASSHIGQTNTEAF
TRBJ2-2,TRBV5-4,ASNEKGGSNTGELF
TRBJ2-1,TRBV6-5,ASTALAASYNEQF
TRBJ2-7,TRBV18,ASSPAAGPGYEQY
TRBJ2-1,TRBV9,ASSVGQSSYNEQF
TRBJ2-1,TRBV5-1,ASSPPGGDTYNEQF
TRBJ1-6,TRBV2,ASSIGTGGDSPLH
TRBJ1-2,TRBV5-4,ASSLATGHYGYT
TRBJ2-1,TRBV27,ASSWGQGNEQF
TRBJ2-1,TRBV28,ASSLRPGHINEKYYNEQF
TRBJ2-7,TRBV9,ASSPGQGRSYEQY
TRBJ2-5,TRBV5-1,ASSLEGLAYRETQY
TRBJ2-7,TRBV4-1,ASSRPGQGHEQY
TRBJ2-1,TRBV11-3,ASSFSGRAYNEQF
TRBJ1-1,TRBV19,ASSKLRNRADTEAF
TRBJ2-1,TRBV5-1,ASSRTGGGDEQF
TRBJ1-4,TRBV14,ASSQTGMGEKLF
TRBJ2-2,TRBV5-4,ASSSGTSGANTGELF
TRBJ1-5,TRBV5-3,ARSEGGWAHNQPQH
TRBJ2-1,TRBV11-3,ASSSMGTSGRPVNEQF
TRBJ2-5,TRBV29-1,SVTRTVQETQY
TRBJ2-7,TRBV27,ASRRTITYEQY
TRBJ1-2,TRBV5-6,ASSLAAGGNYGYT
TRBJ1-4,TRBV4-3,ASSQDPRPKGAVATNEKLF
TRBJ2-1,TRBV4-3,ASSQEGAGREQF
TRBJ1-1,TRBV7-2,ASSSSRGTEAF
TRBJ2-1,TRBV28,ASTPGYPDEQF
TRBJ2-1,TRBV19,ASSLRDRSNNEQF
TRBJ2-7,TRBV20-1,SASGGEQY
TRBJ1-6,TRBV5-1,ASSLDSNVFSHNSPLH
TRBJ1-5,TRBV27,ASSLLGSGKGQPQH
TRBJ2-2,TRBV25-1,ASSEPVTGELF
TRBJ2-7,TRBV5-5,ASIPRGGLYEQY
TRBJ1-3,TRBV7-2,ASSFSVTGNTIY
TRBJ2-2,TRBV5-4,ASSLRGSSGELF
TRBJ1-3,TRBV4-1,ASSQMESRTLGNTIY
TRBJ1-1,TRBV10-3,ATLPRAGGVDAF
TRBJ2-7,TRBV5-1,ASSLSGTGTYEQY
TRBJ2-7,TRBV28,ASTSRWRESYEQY
TRBJ2-1,TRBV29-1,SCDSLAAYNEQF
TRBJ2-5,TRBV9,ASSGQGQETQY
TRBJ2-7,TRBV7-8,ASSLGGHLTYERY
TRBJ2-3,TRBV5-6,ASSPEAWTSGYTDTQY